This T cell receptor (beta chain) was profiled in a study of blood T cell repertoires in COVID-19. Study-wide context: Sites across the United States, Italy and Spain contributed samples from acute and convalescent COVID-19.

The method was immunoSEQ multiplex PCR; TCRdb's version includes in-frame clones alone and lacks a portion of them. The profile shows some 320,000 clones, around 90% of them singletons. The study recruited people aged 18 to 89 years across approximately 24 US areas. Allocation to cohorts depended on clinical history reported by the participants. CDR1 SGHAT and CDR2 FQNNGV come from the germline V gene. This CDR3 comprises 16 residues. Trimming left V 0 bases short and J 2 bases short, with 12 bases between. This sequence joins TRBV11-2 and TRBJ2-3; tentatively, D is TRBD2 (5 bases). Sequences were obtained from PBMCs or T cells enriched from blood (not recorded which). This TCR was recovered from a man aged 60-69 years who had recovered from COVID-19. CDR3 sequence: CASSLDLGSTTDTQYF. The DNA of the CDR3 is TGTGCCAGCAGCTTAGATCTGGGGAGTACCACAGATACGCAGTATTTT.